This T cell receptor beta chain was identified in a study of blood T cell repertoires in COVID-19 (TCRdb year 2020). Broadly, across the study: Samples from collaborators originated in the United States, Italy and Spain and spanned both the acute and convalescent phases of COVID-19. Nearly every sample came with metadata listing a de-identified subject ID, COVID-19 status, age in years and sex. The repertoires were made available in a free public database intended to serve as a resource for research on the immune response to SARS-CoV-2. Subjects who had been exposed to COVID-19, were actively infected with it, or had recovered from it provided the deeply sampled blood TCRbeta repertoires that made up the dataset. The samples were drawn from two sources: the first 160 participants of the ongoing ImmuneRACE study, and over 950 subjects contributed by 6 global collaborators. The prospective study material was composed of cDNA or gDNA derived from T cells, B-cell-depleted T cells, or PBMCs. HLA class I and class II types, where available, came from metadata supplied by the sample provider rather than from assay-based typing. Paper-wide results and their limitations: Clinical and demographic metadata were provided uncurated, with the amount varying by source and participant.

This clone was observed once. Its antigen is unknown. No clone much larger than this one lies a single base away; base qualities are absent. TCRbeta CDR3 regions were amplified from genomic DNA using the immunoSEQ Assay, a bias-controlled multiplex PCR. In the paper's pipeline: Within the assay, amplification of reference gene primers was used to estimate how many nucleated cells each sample contained. Sequence reads were collapsed and filtered to measure the absolute abundance of every unique TCRbeta CDR3 rearrangement. For each sample, productive Simpson clonality was calculated as the square root of Simpson's diversity index over productive rearrangements. The table was pulled from immuneACCESS by TCRdb, which kept in-frame rearrangements only. Such tables lose some clones; where checked, under half of the loss comes from unresolved V genes, and the rest has no known cause. From that table come the V and J calls and clone size; the DNA was used to work out D and trimming. The sample data list 30,000 to 35,000 clones, and around 87% of these were observed just once. The ten largest clones capture around 40% of the sample.

The CDR3 sequence holds 13 residues, the cysteine and phenylalanine included. CDR3 DNA only is kept here, 39 bases in frame from base 1. The V and J ends are trimmed by 8 bases and 3 bases, leaving 14 bases between them. CDR1 and CDR2, per the germline V gene, are ENHRY and SYGVKD. The collaborating institutions used their own protocols to collect whole blood in K2EDTA tubes. For TCRbeta analysis, collaborators shipped samples in one of three forms: frozen whole blood, isolated PBMCs, or DNA extracted from either of those sample types. The specimen was peripheral blood. The receptor's source is a human donor in a cohort sampled during active COVID-19. Here the chain combines TRBV10-3 and TRBJ2-7; the D gene is possibly TRBD2, with 6 bases matching. In nucleotides, the sequence is TGTGCCATCGGGGGGAGCGGTGGCTACGAGCAGTACTTC. Its amino acids are CAIGGSGGYEQYF.